Below, one TCR beta chain is given with its context. Its antigen remains unidentified. The entry originates in a study of cytomegalovirus exposure and HLA in healthy donors. Study-wide results and limits: The only immune exposure information that was available was CMV serostatus.

The ends were cut back, 2 bases at V and 0 bases at J, with 7 bases in the middle. The CDR3 is 14 amino acids. Germline V gene data show CDR1 as MNHEY and CDR2 as SVGAGI. It was with 60 Vbeta and 13 Jbeta primers that the PCR ran. Here immunoSEQ multiplex PCR was the method, and the copy in TCRdb shows in-frame clones only, minus some. There are about 160,000 clones in the sample; over 75% occur only once, and 4.3% lies in the top ten. The chain is built from TRBV6-5 and TRBJ2-5; maybe TRBD2 (6 bases). The material sequenced was PBMCs. The TCR was taken from a man aged 40-49 years in good health and CMV-seronegative. The CDR3 coding sequence is TGTGCCAGCAGTTACGGAGGGTACCAAGAGACCCAGTACTTC. Translating gives CASSYGGYQETQYF.